This T cell receptor (beta chain) was documented in a study of cytomegalovirus exposure and HLA in healthy donors. This clone occurred a few times. Its specificity is not known. The junction had 11 bases not matched to a gene; V was cut back by 1 base and J by 6 bases. There are 16 residues in the CDR3. CDR1 is SGHRS and CDR2 is YFSETQ in the germline V gene. This PCR relied on a set of 60 Vbeta primers and 13 Jbeta primers. Profiled with immunoSEQ multiplex PCR; TCRdb holds only in-frame clones, not every one. The data hold 100,000 to 150,000 clones, with around 86% observed a single time. Study-level results: In a later analysis, TCR beta V- and J-gene trimming showed a link to a missense DCLRE1C variant. Follow-up analysis seemed to connect common viral pathogens with several of the most significant clusters identified. An analysis was carried out later, and it reportedly showed fewer N-insertions in an Asian-associated ancestry cluster than the 666-donor mean.

Sequenced: PBMCs. The TCR comes from a woman between 45 and 60 years old in good health and CMV-seropositive. The chain has TRBV5-1 and TRBJ2-3; TRBD2 agrees at 7 bases. CDR3 nucleotide sequence: TGCGCCAGCAGCTTGATGTCGGGCGGGAGTGGCGATACGCAGTATTTT. Its translation is CASSLMSGGSGDTQYF. Using reference TRBV5-1 and TRBJ2-3 for the parts outside the CDR3, the full variable domain is KAGVTQTPRYLIKTRGQQVTLSCSPISGHRSVSWYQQTPGQGLQFLFEYFSETQRNKGNFPGRFSGRQFSNSRSEMNVSTLELGDSALYLCASSLMSGGSGDTQYFGPGTRLTVL.